This T cell receptor (beta chain) emerged from a study of somatic mutations in cytotoxic T cells in rheumatoid arthritis. Notes on this clone: Relative to the germline gene, one junction end is altered; a read error may explain this.

Germline V gives CDR1 SGHAT, CDR2 FQNNGV. There are 18 residues in the CDR3. Assay used: immunoSEQ multiplex PCR; TCRdb lists only in-frame clones, some missing. The repertoire has more than 15,000 clones, approximately 80% of them found once; the top ten carry around 8.9%. This chain joins TRBV11-2 and TRBJ1-6, with D unclear. The receptor was isolated from an adult with rheumatoid arthritis. The specimen sequenced was CD8+ T cells sorted from blood. The CDR3 DNA reads as TGTGCCAGCAGCCTAGACGGAGCGGGGAGCTCCTATAATTCACCCCTCCACTTT. The encoded protein is CASSLDGAGSSYNSPLHF.